Sequencing of this T cell receptor (beta chain) was carried out in a study of T-cell reconstitution after alpha-beta-depleted transplantation in children. As it was prepared, the TCRbeta library received unique molecular identifiers. TCRdb passed the PCR reads through MiXCR, listing each CDR3 protein once. The sample holds hundreds of thousands of distinct CDR3 sequences, approximately 12% seen once. The specimen was PBMCs from the stem cell graft donor, collected from the stem cell graft. The sequence was obtained from a human donor who donated a stem cell graft to a child with combined immunodeficiency.

The CDR3 loop reads CSVRGLAGASYNEQFF. In DNA form, the CDR3 reads TGCAGCGTCCGGGGACTAGCGGGAGCGTCCTACAATGAGCAGTTCTTC. This sequence joins TRBV29-1 and TRBJ2-1; 14 nucleotides line up with TRBD2. CDR1 and CDR2 (germline): SQVTM, ANQGSEA. J gave up 1 base and V 6 bases, and 5 bases lay outside the gene matches. The CDR3 spans 16 residues.